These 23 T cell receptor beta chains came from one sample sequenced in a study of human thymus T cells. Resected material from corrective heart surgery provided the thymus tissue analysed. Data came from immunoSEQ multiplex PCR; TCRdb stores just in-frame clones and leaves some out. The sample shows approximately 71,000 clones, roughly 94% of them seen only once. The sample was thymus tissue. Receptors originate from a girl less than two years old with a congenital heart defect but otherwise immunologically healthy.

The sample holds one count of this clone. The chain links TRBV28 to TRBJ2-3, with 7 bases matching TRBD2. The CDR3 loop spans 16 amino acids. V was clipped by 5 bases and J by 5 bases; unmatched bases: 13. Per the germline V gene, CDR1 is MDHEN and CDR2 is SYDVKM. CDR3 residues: CASSPIGGRARDTQYF. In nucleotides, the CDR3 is TGTGCCAGCAGTCCCATCGGGGGGAGGGCCAGAGATACGCAGTATTTT.

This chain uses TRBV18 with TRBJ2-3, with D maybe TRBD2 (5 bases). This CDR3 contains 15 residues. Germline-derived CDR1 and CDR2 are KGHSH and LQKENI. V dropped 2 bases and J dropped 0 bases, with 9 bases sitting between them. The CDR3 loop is CASSPTLDSTDTQYF. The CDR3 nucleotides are TGTGCCAGCTCACCAACACTAGACAGCACAGATACGCAGTATTTT.

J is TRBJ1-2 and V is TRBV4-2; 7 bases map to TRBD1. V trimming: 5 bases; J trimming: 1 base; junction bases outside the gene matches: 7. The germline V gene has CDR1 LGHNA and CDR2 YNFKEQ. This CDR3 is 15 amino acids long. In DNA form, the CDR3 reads TGTGCCAGCAGCTTACGGGACAGTTTTAACTATGGCTACACCTTC. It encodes CASSLRDSFNYGYTF.

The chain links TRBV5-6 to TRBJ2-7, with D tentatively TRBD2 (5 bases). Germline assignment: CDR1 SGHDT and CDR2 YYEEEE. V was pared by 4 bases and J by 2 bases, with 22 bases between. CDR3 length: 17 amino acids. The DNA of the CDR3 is TGTGCCAGCAGCCTCAAAAAACTAACCGGGAACCCCTACGAGCAGTACTTC. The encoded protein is CASSLKKLTGNPYEQYF.

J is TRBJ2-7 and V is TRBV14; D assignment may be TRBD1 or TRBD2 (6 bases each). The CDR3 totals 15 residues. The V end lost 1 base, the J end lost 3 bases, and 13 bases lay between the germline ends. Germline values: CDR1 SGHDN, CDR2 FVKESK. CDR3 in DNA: TGTGCCAGCAGCCAAGGGCAGGAGGGGGACTACGAGCAGTACTTC. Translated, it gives CASSQGQEGDYEQYF.

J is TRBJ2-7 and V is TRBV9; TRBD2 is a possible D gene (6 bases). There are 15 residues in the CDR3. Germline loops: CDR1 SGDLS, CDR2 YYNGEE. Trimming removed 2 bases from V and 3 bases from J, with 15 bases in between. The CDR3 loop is CASSVGSSPIYEQYF. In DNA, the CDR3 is TGTGCCAGCAGCGTCGGGAGCTCGCCCATCTACGAGCAGTACTTC.

The CDR3 region is CAWSLSPYGYTF. CDR3 sequence (DNA): TGTGCCTGGAGTCTTTCCCCTTATGGCTACACCTTC. The V and J genes are TRBV30 and TRBJ1-2; no clear D. The CDR3 consists of 12 residues. Trimming stripped 2 bases from V and 5 bases from J, with 9 bases between. Looked up from germline, CDR1 is GTSNPN and CDR2 is SVGIG (reference sequence). Using reference TRBV30 and TRBJ1-2 for the parts outside the CDR3, the full variable domain is SQTIHQWPATLVQPVGSPLSLECTVEGTSNPNLYWYRQAAGRGLQLLFYSVGIGQISSEVPQNLSASRPQDRQFILSSKKLLLSDSGFYLCAWSLSPYGYTFGSGTRLTVV.

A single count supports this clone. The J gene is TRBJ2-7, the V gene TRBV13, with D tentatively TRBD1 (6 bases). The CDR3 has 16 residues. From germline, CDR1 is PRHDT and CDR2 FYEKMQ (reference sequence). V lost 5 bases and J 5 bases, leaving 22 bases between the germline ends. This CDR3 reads CASSPRTAPRVHEQYF. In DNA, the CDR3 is TGTGCCAGCAGCCCTAGGACAGCCCCGAGGGTCCACGAGCAGTACTTC.

The CDR3 bases are TGTGCCAGCTCACGCCCCGGGACCCAGGGCTCCTACGAGCAGTACTTC. Protein product: CASSRPGTQGSYEQYF. The chain recombines TRBV18 with TRBJ2-7, with D possibly being TRBD1 or TRBD2 (5 bases each). This CDR3 has 16 residues. V lost 4 bases to trimming and J lost 0 bases, with 16 bases between them. CDR1 is KGHSH, CDR2 LQKENI, per germline.

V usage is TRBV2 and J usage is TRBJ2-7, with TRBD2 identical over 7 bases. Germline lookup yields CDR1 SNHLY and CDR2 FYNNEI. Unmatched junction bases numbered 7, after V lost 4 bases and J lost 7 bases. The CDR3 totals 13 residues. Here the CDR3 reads CASSGDYKGEQYF. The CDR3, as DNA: TGTGCCAGCAGTGGGGACTACAAGGGGGAGCAGTACTTC.

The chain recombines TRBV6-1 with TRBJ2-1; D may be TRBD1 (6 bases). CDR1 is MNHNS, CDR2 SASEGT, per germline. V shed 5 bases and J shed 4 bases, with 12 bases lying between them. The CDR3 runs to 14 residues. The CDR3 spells CASSNRDIYNEQFF. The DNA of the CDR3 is TGTGCCAGCAGTAACCGGGACATTTACAATGAGCAGTTCTTC.

CDR3 protein: CASSGGQGKLLGNSPLHF. Written as DNA, the CDR3 is TGTGCCAGCAGTGGGGGACAGGGAAAGCTTTTGGGGAATTCACCCCTCCACTTT. The chain couples TRBV27 to TRBJ1-6; TRBD1 aligns across 9 bases. After removal of 5 bases from V and 7 bases from J, the junction contained 15 bases not matched to a gene. Germline CDR1 and CDR2: MNHEY and SMNVEV (reference sequence). The CDR3 covers 18 residues.

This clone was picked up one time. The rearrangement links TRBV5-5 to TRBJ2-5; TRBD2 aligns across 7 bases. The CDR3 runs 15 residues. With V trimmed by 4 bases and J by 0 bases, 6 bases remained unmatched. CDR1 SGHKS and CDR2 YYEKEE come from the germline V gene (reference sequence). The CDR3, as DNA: TGTGCCAGCAGCCCAAGGAGCGGGAACCAAGAGACCCAGTACTTC. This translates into CASSPRSGNQETQYF.

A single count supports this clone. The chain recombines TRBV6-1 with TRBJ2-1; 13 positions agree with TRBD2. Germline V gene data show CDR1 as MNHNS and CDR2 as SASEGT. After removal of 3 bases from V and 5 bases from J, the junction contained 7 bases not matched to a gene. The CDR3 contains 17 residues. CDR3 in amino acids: CASSDKTSGRTDNEQFF. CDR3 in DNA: TGTGCCAGCAGTGATAAGACTAGCGGGAGGACCGACAATGAGCAGTTCTTC.

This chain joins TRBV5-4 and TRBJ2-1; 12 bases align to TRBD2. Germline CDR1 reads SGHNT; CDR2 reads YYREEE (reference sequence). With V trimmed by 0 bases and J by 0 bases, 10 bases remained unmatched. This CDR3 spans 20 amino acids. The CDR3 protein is CASSLGVLAGGKSSYNEQFF. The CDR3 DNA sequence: TGTGCCAGCAGCTTGGGCGTGCTAGCGGGAGGGAAGAGCTCCTACAATGAGCAGTTCTTC.

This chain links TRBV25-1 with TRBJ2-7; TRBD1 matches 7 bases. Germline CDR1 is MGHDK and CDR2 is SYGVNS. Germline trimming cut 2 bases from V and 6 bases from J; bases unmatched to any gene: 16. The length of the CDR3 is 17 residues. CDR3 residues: CASSERPGQPTPLEQYF. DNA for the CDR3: TGTGCCAGCAGTGAACGCCCGGGACAGCCGACCCCACTCGAGCAGTACTTC.

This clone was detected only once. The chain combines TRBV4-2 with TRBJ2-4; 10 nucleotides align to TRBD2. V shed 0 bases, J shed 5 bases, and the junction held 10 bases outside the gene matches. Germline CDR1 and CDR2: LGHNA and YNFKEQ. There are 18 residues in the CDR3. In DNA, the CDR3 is TGTGCCAGCAGCCAAGATGTGGTAGCGGGAGGTCTCGAAAACATTCAGTACTTC. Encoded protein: CASSQDVVAGGLENIQYF.

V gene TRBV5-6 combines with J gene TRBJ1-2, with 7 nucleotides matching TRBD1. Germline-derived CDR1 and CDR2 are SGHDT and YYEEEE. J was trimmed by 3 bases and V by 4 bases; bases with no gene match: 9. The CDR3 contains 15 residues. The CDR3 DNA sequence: TGTGCCAGCAGCCGGGGACAGCTTTTTCACTATGGCTACACCTTC. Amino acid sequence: CASSRGQLFHYGYTF.

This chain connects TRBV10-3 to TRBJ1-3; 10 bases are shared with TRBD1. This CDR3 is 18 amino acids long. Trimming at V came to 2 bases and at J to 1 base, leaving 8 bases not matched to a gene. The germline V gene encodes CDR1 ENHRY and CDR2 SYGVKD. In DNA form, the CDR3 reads TGTGCCATCAGTGAGATCGGTGGGGACAGGGGTTCTGGAAACACCATATATTTT. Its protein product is CAISEIGGDRGSGNTIYF.

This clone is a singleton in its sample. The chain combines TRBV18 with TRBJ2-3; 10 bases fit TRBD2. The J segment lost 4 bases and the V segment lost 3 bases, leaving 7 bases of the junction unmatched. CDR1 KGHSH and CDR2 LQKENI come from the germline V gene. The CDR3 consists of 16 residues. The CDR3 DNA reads TGTGCCAGCTCACCGGGGGAGCTAGCGGGAGCAGATACGCAGTATTTT. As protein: CASSPGELAGADTQYF.

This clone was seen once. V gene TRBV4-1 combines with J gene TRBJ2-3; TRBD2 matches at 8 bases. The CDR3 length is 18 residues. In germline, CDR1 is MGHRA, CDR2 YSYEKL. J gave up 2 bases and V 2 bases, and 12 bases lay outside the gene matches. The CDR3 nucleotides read TGCGCCAGCAGCCAAAAGAGCGGGAGACGGGGAATCACAGATACGCAGTATTTT. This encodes CASSQKSGRRGITDTQYF.

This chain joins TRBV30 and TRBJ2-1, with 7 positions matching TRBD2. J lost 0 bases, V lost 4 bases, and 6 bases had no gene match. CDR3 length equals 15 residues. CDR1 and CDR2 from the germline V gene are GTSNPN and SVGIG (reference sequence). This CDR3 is CAWTSGRSSYNEQFF. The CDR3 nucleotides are TGTGCCTGGACTAGCGGTCGAAGCTCCTACAATGAGCAGTTCTTC.

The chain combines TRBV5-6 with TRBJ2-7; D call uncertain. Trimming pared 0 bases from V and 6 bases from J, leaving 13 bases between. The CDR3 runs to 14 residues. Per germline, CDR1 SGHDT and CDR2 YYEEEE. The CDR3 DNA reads TGTGCCAGCAGCTTGGGGGCGCCCGAAGGCGAGCAGTACTTC. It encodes CASSLGAPEGEQYF.